The clone carrying this T cell receptor beta chain was found a few times. Its antigen is as yet unknown. These data originate in a study of T-cell memory formation after mild COVID-19. Overall study context: TCR clusters were mostly donor specific.

One entry per CDR3 protein results from TCRdb running MiXCR on the 5' RACE reads. The sample includes tens of thousands of distinct CDR3 sequences, about 15% of them seen just once. Germline-derived CDR1 and CDR2 are SGHDT and YYEEEE. The CDR3 has 16 residues. V was cut by 2 bases and J by 1 base, with 15 bases left in between. General observations from the study: Second-wave clones with a day 37 peak had unconfirmed SARS-CoV-2 specificity. Contracting CD4+ clones sat mainly in CM and EM; CD8+ in EMRA.

The specimen was PBMCs or a T cell subset sorted from them (not recorded which). V gene TRBV5-6 combines with J gene TRBJ2-5; no clear D gene. The receptor comes from an adult woman who had mild COVID-19 (a few samples of this study predate the infection). Cell type and time point are not known. Here the CDR3 reads CASSFAPAGSQETQYF. The CDR3 DNA reads as TGTGCCAGCAGCTTCGCCCCGGCCGGGTCCCAAGAGACCCAGTACTTC.